A selection of T cell receptor beta chains follows, all from one sample in a study of T cell responses to AZD1222 COVID-19 vaccine. The repertoire was sequenced with immunoSEQ multiplex PCR; TCRdb's copy has only in-frame clones and lacks some. The sample yields over 120,000 clones, about 94% seen once. The material was peripheral blood, obtained on day 0 of AZD1222 vaccination. The receptor source for this set is an adult in good health. Each CDR3 is given with its conserved first and last residue. Each record gives: CDR3 protein, J gene, D gene, V gene. A D gene is named only where the DNA matches it firmly.

cdr3_aa: CASSDNQGSWTEAFF
j_call: TRBJ1-1
d_call: .
v_call: TRBV2

cdr3_aa: CASSVLVRGLYGYTF
j_call: TRBJ1-2
d_call: TRBD1
v_call: TRBV2

cdr3_aa: CSVDRRGYNEQFF
j_call: TRBJ2-1
d_call: .
v_call: TRBV29-1

cdr3_aa: CATQGRGNQPQHF
j_call: TRBJ1-5
d_call: .
v_call: TRBV24-1

cdr3_aa: CASSVGRIYTF
j_call: TRBJ1-2
d_call: .
v_call: TRBV9

cdr3_aa: CASRPNYNSPLHF
j_call: TRBJ1-6
d_call: .
v_call: TRBV19

cdr3_aa: CASSPPGTEETQYF
j_call: TRBJ2-5
d_call: TRBD1
v_call: TRBV4-1

cdr3_aa: CASSPGLARASYEQYF
j_call: TRBJ2-7
d_call: TRBD2
v_call: TRBV5-5

cdr3_aa: CASSQTIAGGIYNEQFF
j_call: TRBJ2-1
d_call: TRBD2
v_call: TRBV14

cdr3_aa: CASSSVRAGGYNEQFF
j_call: TRBJ2-1
d_call: .
v_call: TRBV13

cdr3_aa: CASSLEPLNEQFF
j_call: TRBJ2-1
d_call: .
v_call: TRBV5-1

cdr3_aa: CASSLITGSGELFF
j_call: TRBJ2-2
d_call: .
v_call: TRBV5-1

cdr3_aa: CASSHIGKNTEAFF
j_call: TRBJ1-1
d_call: .
v_call: TRBV14

cdr3_aa: CASSLVGASYEQYF
j_call: TRBJ2-7
d_call: .
v_call: TRBV5-1

cdr3_aa: CASRTGGSEAFF
j_call: TRBJ1-1
d_call: .
v_call: TRBV6-5

cdr3_aa: CASSSGGPGYNEQFF
j_call: TRBJ2-1
d_call: .
v_call: TRBV7-2

cdr3_aa: CASRVQGEDNSPLHF
j_call: TRBJ1-6
d_call: TRBD1
v_call: TRBV6-4

cdr3_aa: CASSLDQLAGGGQQFF
j_call: TRBJ2-1
d_call: TRBD2
v_call: TRBV11-2

cdr3_aa: CASSFEGSGNTIYF
j_call: TRBJ1-3
d_call: .
v_call: TRBV19

cdr3_aa: CASSAHGLAEQETQYF
j_call: TRBJ2-5
d_call: TRBD2
v_call: TRBV7-3

cdr3_aa: CASSEGGATNYGYTF
j_call: TRBJ1-2
d_call: .
v_call: TRBV25-1

cdr3_aa: CASRINTATNEKLFF
j_call: TRBJ1-4
d_call: .
v_call: TRBV19

cdr3_aa: CASSISMDTGELFF
j_call: TRBJ2-2
d_call: .
v_call: TRBV19

cdr3_aa: CSVGDRSNYGYTF
j_call: TRBJ1-2
d_call: .
v_call: TRBV29-1

cdr3_aa: CAGGGVANTEAFF
j_call: TRBJ1-1
d_call: .
v_call: TRBV6-5

cdr3_aa: CASSLGTGGANTEAFF
j_call: TRBJ1-1
d_call: TRBD1
v_call: TRBV5-4

cdr3_aa: CASRPGGNTEAFF
j_call: TRBJ1-1
d_call: TRBD1
v_call: TRBV2

cdr3_aa: CASSQDWGTVMNTEAFF
j_call: TRBJ1-1
d_call: .
v_call: TRBV14

cdr3_aa: CASSGGRATEAFF
j_call: TRBJ1-1
d_call: .
v_call: TRBV28

cdr3_aa: CASSPLVGDNGSPLHF
j_call: TRBJ1-6
d_call: .
v_call: TRBV19

cdr3_aa: CASSRQDGYEQYF
j_call: TRBJ2-7
d_call: .
v_call: TRBV6-5

cdr3_aa: CASSFRVSTEAFF
j_call: TRBJ1-1
d_call: .
v_call: TRBV5-5

cdr3_aa: CAAGQGTHYGYTF
j_call: TRBJ1-2
d_call: TRBD1
v_call: TRBV15

cdr3_aa: CASSSGRRLYGYTF
j_call: TRBJ1-2
d_call: .
v_call: TRBV27

cdr3_aa: CASGPGGQGYEQYF
j_call: TRBJ2-7
d_call: .
v_call: TRBV12-5

cdr3_aa: CASSGGGTDTQYF
j_call: TRBJ2-3
d_call: .
v_call: TRBV3-1/TRBV3-2

cdr3_aa: CASSLAGPDTQYF
j_call: TRBJ2-3
d_call: TRBD2
v_call: TRBV7-8

cdr3_aa: CASSFLGNEQYF
j_call: TRBJ2-7
d_call: .
v_call: TRBV5-4

cdr3_aa: CASKEREHEETQYF
j_call: TRBJ2-5
d_call: TRBD2
v_call: TRBV5-1

cdr3_aa: CASSYGMFGVNTEAFF
j_call: TRBJ1-1
d_call: .
v_call: TRBV6-5

cdr3_aa: CASSYGTSYEQYF
j_call: TRBJ2-7
d_call: TRBD2
v_call: TRBV28

cdr3_aa: CASSQPISGRRNEQFF
j_call: TRBJ2-1
d_call: TRBD2
v_call: TRBV3-1/TRBV3-2

cdr3_aa: CAWGVGSGADTQYF
j_call: TRBJ2-3
d_call: .
v_call: TRBV30

cdr3_aa: CASSLGQIDTGELFF
j_call: TRBJ2-2
d_call: .
v_call: TRBV5-1

cdr3_aa: CASSLTPIASGTSSWTF
j_call: TRBJ1-2
d_call: .
v_call: TRBV28

cdr3_aa: CAWRWGVANEKLFF
j_call: TRBJ1-4
d_call: .
v_call: TRBV30

cdr3_aa: CASSAHRSTNEKLFF
j_call: TRBJ1-4
d_call: .
v_call: TRBV2

cdr3_aa: CATRTGGDEQYF
j_call: TRBJ2-7
d_call: TRBD1
v_call: TRBV6-5

cdr3_aa: CASSSGDSAYEQYF
j_call: TRBJ2-7
d_call: .
v_call: TRBV5-4

cdr3_aa: CASSLAAVAHEQYF
j_call: TRBJ2-7
d_call: .
v_call: TRBV7-8

cdr3_aa: CSASPELATYNEQFF
j_call: TRBJ2-1
d_call: TRBD2
v_call: TRBV20-1